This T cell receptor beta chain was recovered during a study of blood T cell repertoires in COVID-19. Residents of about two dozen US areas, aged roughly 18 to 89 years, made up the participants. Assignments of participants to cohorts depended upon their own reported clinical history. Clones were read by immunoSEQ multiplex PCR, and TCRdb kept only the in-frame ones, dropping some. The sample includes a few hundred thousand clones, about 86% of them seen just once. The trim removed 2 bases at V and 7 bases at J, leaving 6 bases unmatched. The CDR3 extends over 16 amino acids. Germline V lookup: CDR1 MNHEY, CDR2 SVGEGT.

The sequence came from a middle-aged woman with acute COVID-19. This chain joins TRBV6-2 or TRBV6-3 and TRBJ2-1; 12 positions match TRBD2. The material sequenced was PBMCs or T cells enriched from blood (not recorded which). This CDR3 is CASSYPLAGGPNEQFF. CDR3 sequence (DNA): TGTGCCAGCAGTTACCCTCTAGCGGGAGGGCCGAATGAGCAGTTCTTC.